The next 2 T cell receptor beta chains were all read from a single sample in a study of T cells in localized non-small cell lung cancer. Using immunoSEQ multiplex PCR, the repertoire was profiled, and TCRdb retains in-frame clones only, with some absent. The sample consists of 23,000 or so clones, about 86% of them appearing once. The sample here was PBMCs, taken before any cancer treatment. The receptors were gathered from a man aged 35 to 69 with stage II lung adenocarcinoma.

This chain connects TRBV6-6 to TRBJ2-1; the D call may be TRBD1 or TRBD2 (5 bases each). Per the germline V gene, CDR1 is MNHNY and CDR2 is SVGAGI (reference sequence). This CDR3 spans 16 amino acids. Trimming took off 10 bases at V and 7 bases at J, with 26 bases between the two ends. The CDR3 coding sequence is TGTGCCACGGGGCGAGTGGCGTCTGGGCCAGGGAATGAGCAGTTCTTC. Amino acid sequence: CATGRVASGPGNEQFF.

The chain carries TRBV5-8 and TRBJ2-1; 7 bases match TRBD1. This CDR3 has 15 residues. Germline CDR1 and CDR2: SGHTS and YDEGEE. With V trimmed by 2 bases and J by 9 bases, 11 bases remained unmatched. The DNA of the CDR3 is TGTGCCAGCAGCTTACGACAGGGCTGGGTAAGTGAGCAGTTCTTC. Amino acids: CASSLRQGWVSEQFF.